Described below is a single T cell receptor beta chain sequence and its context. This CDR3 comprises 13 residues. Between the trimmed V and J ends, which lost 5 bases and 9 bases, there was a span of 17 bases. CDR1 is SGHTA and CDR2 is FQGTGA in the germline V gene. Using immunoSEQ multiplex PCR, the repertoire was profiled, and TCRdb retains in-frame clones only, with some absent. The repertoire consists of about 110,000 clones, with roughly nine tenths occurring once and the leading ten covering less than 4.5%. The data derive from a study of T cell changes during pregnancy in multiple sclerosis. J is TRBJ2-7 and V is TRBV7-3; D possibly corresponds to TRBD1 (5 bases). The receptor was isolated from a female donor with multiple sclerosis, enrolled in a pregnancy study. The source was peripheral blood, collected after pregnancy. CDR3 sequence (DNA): TGTGCCAGCAGCCCCCAGGCAGGGATAGGGCAGTACTTC. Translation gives CASSPQAGIGQYF.